The clone carrying this TCR beta chain was counted a few times. MiXCR was run by TCRdb on the RT-PCR reads, yielding one entry per CDR3 protein. The profile shows about 700,000 distinct CDR3 sequences, roughly 14% of them singletons. These data belong to a study of response to subunit inactivated influenza vaccine. Sequencing used PBMCs from blood, obtained roughly 12 days after vaccination. This clonotype was obtained from a man aged 50-60 years who received an inactivated influenza vaccine.

CDR3 bases: TGTGCCAGCAGCTTATCGGGACAGGGAAACACCATATATTTT. As protein: CASSLSGQGNTIYF. The genes are TRBV7-9 and TRBJ1-3, with 7 bases that match TRBD1. The V segment lost 2 bases and the J segment 4 bases; nucleotides outside the gene matches: 2. CDR1 SEHNR and CDR2 FQNEAQ come from the germline V gene (reference sequence). The CDR3 contains 14 residues.